The TCR beta chain under discussion was sequenced for a study of cytomegalovirus exposure and HLA in healthy donors. Study outcomes and limitations: It emerged from a later analysis that several of the most significant clusters appeared to be linked to common viral pathogens. Exclusion applied to some V segments, including TRBV6-2 and TRBV6-3, as they were indistinguishable.

PCR involved 60 Vbeta and 13 Jbeta primers. How the authors handled the data: Around 12 million of tens of millions of unique TCR beta chains were shared, per a later count. TCRdb's copy holds only in-frame clones and misses some; the assay was immunoSEQ multiplex PCR. Clonal size and the V and J genes are those of that table, whereas D and trimming came from the DNA. Among 110,000 to 150,000 clones, about 80% were seen once, and the ten largest hold just over 4.5%. The length of the CDR3 is 14 residues. Between the trimmed V and J ends, which lost 2 bases and 1 base, there was a span of 8 bases. The germline CDR1 and CDR2 sequences are MNHNS and SASEGT. Points on this clone: Its antigen remains unknown.

Material for sequencing was PBMCs. The chain recombines TRBV6-1 with TRBJ2-5, with unresolved D. This TCR derives from a man in his forties in good health and CMV-seronegative. The CDR3 region has the DNA TGTGCCAGCAGTGAAAGCTGGTCCCAAGAGACCCAGTACTTC. Translating gives CASSESWSQETQYF.